This TCR beta chain comes out of a study of CD8+CD57+ T cells in acquired aplastic anemia. Looking at the study overall: An average of approximately 3.2 ug of DNA was obtained from sorted CD4+ and CD8+ cells. Healthy donor CD4+ samples were sequenced to a depth that averaged roughly 10 million reads. Overall study results and limits: Some 27 CD8+ CDR3 sequences were shared between patients and controls.

As to this clonotype: What it binds is unknown.

Per the germline V gene, CDR1 is ENHRY and CDR2 is SYGVKD. V was pared by 0 bases and J by 2 bases, with 3 bases of the junction left unmatched. The CDR3 runs to 16 residues. For CDR3 and TCR beta VDJ profiling, genomic DNA was the template used. TCRdb re-analysed the reads in MiXCR, keeping a single row per CDR3 protein. The sample gives around 150,000 distinct CDR3 sequences, about 48% of which show up once; 1.1% is in the top ten. The rearrangement links TRBV10-3 to TRBJ2-3; 9 nucleotides match TRBD2. This clonotype originated in a human donor in good health. Sequencing was done on a sample of sorted CD4+, CD8+, or CD8+CD57+ T cells (not recorded which) from PBMCs. The CDR3 protein is CAISESGGGDTDTQYF. The CDR3 DNA follows: TGTGCCATCAGTGAGTCCGGCGGGGGGGACACAGATACGCAGTATTTT.